This TCR beta chain was identified during a study of cytomegalovirus exposure and HLA in healthy donors. From germline, CDR1 is ENHRY and CDR2 SYGVKD. Germline trimming cut 3 bases from V and 9 bases from J; bases unmatched to any gene: 12. This CDR3 comprises 16 residues. PCR amplification relied on 60 Vbeta primers (plus 13 Jbeta primers). TCRdb's table, derived via immunoSEQ multiplex PCR, lists solely in-frame clones and lacks some. This table lists some 150,000 clones. Findings of the study overall: Excluded: some indistinguishable V segments such as TRBV6-2 and TRBV6-3.

Note on this clone: The antigen remains undetermined.

This receptor was identified in a young woman in good health and CMV-seronegative. Sequences were obtained from PBMCs. The chain has TRBV10-3 and TRBJ2-1; 9 nucleotides align to TRBD2. CDR3 coding DNA: TGTGCCATCAGTGACGGGGTAGCGGGAGTGGGGATTGAGCAGTTCTTC. Translated: CAISDGVAGVGIEQFF.